This T cell receptor (beta chain) was obtained from a study of T-cell reconstitution after alpha-beta-depleted transplantation in children. Unique molecular identifiers were incorporated during preparation of the TCRbeta library. TCRdb processed the PCR reads anew with MiXCR; each CDR3 protein has one entry. This table has about 370,000 distinct CDR3 sequences, 20% appearing once. Germline CDR1 reads SNHLY; CDR2 reads FYNNEI. The CDR3 is 16 residues long. With 2 bases clipped from V and 5 bases from J, the junction kept 10 bases outside the gene matches. The sample in question was PBMCs from the stem cell graft donor, obtained from the stem cell graft. The rearrangement links TRBV2 to TRBJ2-3; 7 bases agree with TRBD2. The receptor was derived from a human donor who donated a stem cell graft to a child with acute myeloid leukemia. The CDR3 coding sequence is TGTGCCAGCAGTGAACGAGGACTAGGAAGACTAGATACGCAGTATTTT. Protein: CASSERGLGRLDTQYF.